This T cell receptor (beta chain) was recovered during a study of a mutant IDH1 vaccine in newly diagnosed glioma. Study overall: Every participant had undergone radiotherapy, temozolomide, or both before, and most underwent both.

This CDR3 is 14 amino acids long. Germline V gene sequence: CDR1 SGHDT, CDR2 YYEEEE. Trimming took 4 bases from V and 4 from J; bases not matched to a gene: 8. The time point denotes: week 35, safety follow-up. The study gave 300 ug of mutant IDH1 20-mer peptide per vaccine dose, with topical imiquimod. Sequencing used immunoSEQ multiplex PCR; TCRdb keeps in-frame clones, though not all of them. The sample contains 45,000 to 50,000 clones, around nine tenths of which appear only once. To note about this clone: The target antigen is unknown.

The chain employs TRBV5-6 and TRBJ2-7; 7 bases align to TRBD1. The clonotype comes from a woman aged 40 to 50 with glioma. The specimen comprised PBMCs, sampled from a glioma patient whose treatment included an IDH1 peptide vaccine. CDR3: CASSHQGVVYEQYF. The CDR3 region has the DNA TGTGCCAGCAGCCACCAGGGGGTCGTGTACGAGCAGTACTTC. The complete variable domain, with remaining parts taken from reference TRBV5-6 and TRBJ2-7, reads DAGVTQSPTHLIKTRGQQVTLRCSPKSGHDTVSWYQQALGQGPQFIFQYYEEEERQRGNFPDRFSGHQFPNYSSELNVNALLLGDSALYLCASSHQGVVYEQYFGPGTRLTVT.